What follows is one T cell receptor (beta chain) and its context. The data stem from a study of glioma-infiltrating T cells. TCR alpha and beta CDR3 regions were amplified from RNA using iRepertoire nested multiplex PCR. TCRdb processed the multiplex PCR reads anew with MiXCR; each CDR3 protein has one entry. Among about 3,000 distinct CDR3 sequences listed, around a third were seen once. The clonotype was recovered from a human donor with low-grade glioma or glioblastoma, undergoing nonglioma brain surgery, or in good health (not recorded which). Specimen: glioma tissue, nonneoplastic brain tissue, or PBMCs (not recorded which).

The CDR3 spells CASSRGRARVDAQFF. DNA of the CDR3: TGTGCCAGCAGCCGAGGACGAGCACGCGTCGATGCGCAGTTCTTC. The rearrangement joins TRBV14 to TRBJ2-1; no reliable D call. The ends were cut back, 4 bases at V and 12 bases at J, with 22 bases in the middle. Germline V gene sequence: CDR1 SGHDN, CDR2 FVKESK. The CDR3 length is 15 residues.